This T cell receptor (beta chain) was retrieved from a study of blood T cells in healthy people across ages. General study findings and limits: A strong correlation between TCR beta diversity and naive T cell percentage was seen. Naive CD4+ cell counts and diversity both ran higher in long-lived than in aged donors. Lack of knowledge of donor CMV status possibly confounded expanded clonotype changes. The recorded TCR beta diversity per million T cells decreased in a roughly linear manner with age.

This clonotype has only a few counts. The antigen is unknown. A second about 7 to 11 cycle PCR used barcoded and J-beta primers. TCRdb re-called the 5' RACE reads with MiXCR, one entry per CDR3 protein. The data contain 650,000 or so distinct CDR3 sequences, 52% of them singletons. The specimen was blood. The origin of this receptor is a woman aged 80 or over in good health.

The DNA for the CDR3 is TGCAGCGTTGTAGGGAGGACAGGGGTGTGGGTCGGGGCTGAAGCTTTCTTT. It translates to CSVVGRTGVWVGAEAFF. The chain is built from TRBV29-1 and TRBJ1-1, with 9 bases lining up with TRBD1. The germline V gene encodes CDR1 SQVTM and CDR2 ANQGSEA. This CDR3 is built from 17 residues. Trimming cost V 4 bases and J 6 bases; bases outside gene matches: 18.